The rows below give T cell receptor beta chains drawn from one sample of a study of blood T cell repertoires in COVID-19. Assay used: immunoSEQ multiplex PCR; TCRdb lists only in-frame clones, some missing. The sample contains 200,000 or so clones, roughly 86% of which appear only once. The specimen was peripheral blood. These receptors originate from a man in his 60s with acute or convalescent COVID-19. CDR3s include the opening cysteine and the closing phenylalanine or tryptophan. The D gene is left open where the match is weak. Some rows mark clone size as missing; the rest say once, few, many or name a class of expanded clone.

CDR3,DNA,V,size,D,J,length
CASSLARGGPYEQYF,TGTGCCAGCAGCTTAGCGAGAGGGGGACCCTACGAGCAGTACTTC,TRBV7-9,NA,NA,TRBJ2-7,15
CASSLRGAPLDTQYF,TGTGCCAGCTCCCTCCGGGGGGCCCCTCTAGATACGCAGTATTTT,TRBV18,NA,NA,TRBJ2-3,15
CASSQAGSRGASGNTIYF,TGTGCCAGCAGCCAAGCCGGGTCGAGAGGAGCCTCTGGAAACACCATATATTTT,TRBV4-2,NA,NA,TRBJ1-3,18
CASSRDRGTYEQYF,TGCGCCAGCAGCCGGGACAGGGGCACCTACGAGCAGTACTTC,TRBV5-1,NA,TRBD1,TRBJ2-7,14
CSVIRTEGASGNTIYF,TGCAGCGTTATCAGGACAGAGGGGGCCTCTGGAAACACCATATATTTT,TRBV29-1,NA,TRBD1,TRBJ1-3,16
CASREPWGQPSNQPQHF,TGTGCCAGCAGAGAACCCTGGGGCCAGCCTAGCAATCAGCCCCAGCATTTT,TRBV6-1,NA,NA,TRBJ1-5,17
CASSPRGLSGSTEAFF,TGTGCCAGCAGCCCCCGGGGTCTCTCTGGGAGCACTGAAGCTTTCTTT,TRBV9,NA,NA,TRBJ1-1,16
CAKPPEGPPAEAFF,TGTGCCAAACCACCGGAGGGTCCACCAGCCGAAGCTTTCTTT,TRBV9,NA,NA,TRBJ1-1,14
CASSSGLTRRGQKLFF,TGTGCCAGCAGCTCAGGACTCACCCGCAGGGGGCAAAAACTGTTTTTT,TRBV11-3,NA,TRBD1,TRBJ1-4,16
CASSLAGTRYNSPLHF,TGCGCCAGCAGCTTGGCCGGGACACGCTATAATTCACCCCTCCACTTT,TRBV5-1,NA,NA,TRBJ1-6,16
CASSDGGWETQYF,TGTGCCAGCAGTGACGGGGGGTGGGAGACCCAGTACTTC,TRBV6-4,NA,NA,TRBJ2-5,13
CASSQGGQGQETQYF,TGTGCCAGCTCACAAGGGGGACAGGGACAAGAGACCCAGTACTTC,TRBV18,NA,TRBD1,TRBJ2-5,15
CASSAAGRGNSPLHF,TGTGCCAGCAGCGCGGCCGGCAGGGGTAATTCACCCCTCCACTTT,TRBV9,NA,NA,TRBJ1-6,15
CASSIPGLKSRSPLHF,TGTGCCAGTAGTATTCCCGGACTCAAGAGCCGTTCACCCCTCCACTTT,TRBV19,NA,NA,TRBJ1-6,16
CASSFSGRNEQFF,TGTGCCAGCAGTTTCTCTGGGCGAAATGAGCAGTTCTTC,TRBV28,NA,NA,TRBJ2-1,13
CASSEIAGGLYQETQYF,TGTGCCAGCAGCGAGATAGCGGGGGGTCTGTACCAAGAGACCCAGTACTTC,TRBV28,NA,TRBD2,TRBJ2-5,17
CSASPASGGSDTQYF,TGCAGTGCTAGTCCGGCTAGCGGGGGGTCCGATACGCAGTATTTT,TRBV20-1,NA,TRBD2,TRBJ2-3,15
CASSQDVGGSVQYF,TGTGCCAGCAGCCAAGATGTGGGGGGTAGCGTTCAGTACTTC,TRBV14,NA,NA,TRBJ2-4,14
CASSLEFGGGTGELFF,TGTGCCAGCAGCTTAGAATTCGGGGGTGGAACCGGGGAGCTGTTTTTT,TRBV7-6,few,NA,TRBJ2-2,16
CASKFTEFNQPQHF,TGTGCCAGTAAGTTCACTGAGTTCAATCAGCCCCAGCATTTT,TRBV19,NA,NA,TRBJ1-5,14
CASSLDRFQAGANVLTF,TGCGCCAGCAGCTTGGACAGGTTTCAGGCTGGGGCCAACGTCCTGACTTTC,TRBV5-1,NA,NA,TRBJ2-6,17